This T cell receptor (beta chain) derives from a study of response to subunit inactivated influenza vaccine. Study observations and caveats: Authors suggested seasonal influenza vaccinations each recruit few new T cells.

Germline CDR1 DFQATT, CDR2 SNEGSKA (reference sequence). The trim removed 6 bases at V and 2 bases at J, leaving 7 bases unmatched. The CDR3 covers 15 residues. One entry per CDR3 protein, called by TCRdb with MiXCR from the RT-PCR reads. This table holds 710,000 or so distinct CDR3 sequences, approximately 14% found once. In this sample, this clonotype turned up a few times. What it binds is not known. The rearrangement links TRBV20-1 to TRBJ2-3; 11 bases match TRBD2. The origin of this receptor is a man aged 45-65 years who received an inactivated influenza vaccine. The input for sequencing was PBMCs from blood, taken 11 to 12 days after vaccination. CDR3 sequence reads: CSAAGLADLTDTQYF. For the CDR3, the DNA is TGCAGTGCGGCGGGACTAGCGGACCTCACAGATACGCAGTATTTT.